These T cell receptor beta chains were read from a single sample in a study of CD4 T cells in relation to SARS-CoV-2 and coronaviruses. The data were produced by immunoSEQ multiplex PCR, yet TCRdb's version contains in-frame clones alone and is incomplete. The data show 26,000 or so clones, more than 65% seen once. The antigens for these receptors are not known. Sequencing input: CD4+ T cells from PBMCs, cultured in vitro. These receptors originate from a human donor in good health. Each CDR3 is given with its conserved first and last residue. Fields, in order: J gene, V gene, clone size, D gene, CDR3 protein, CDR3 DNA. D genes are given only for firm matches. Size tells how often a clone was seen (once, few, many) or the class of an expanded clone, and some rows leave it out.

TRBJ1-2	TRBV7-2	once	-	CASSPAYGYTF	TGTGCCAGCAGCCCGGCCTATGGCTACACCTTC
TRBJ1-1	TRBV10-2	-	-	CASSEMGSAVEAFF	TGCGCCAGCAGTGAGATGGGTTCGGCAGTTGAAGCTTTCTTT
TRBJ2-7	TRBV7-2	-	TRBD1	CASSPNGGQADYYEQYF	TGTGCCAGCAGCCCAAACGGGGGACAGGCTGACTACTACGAGCAGTACTTC
TRBJ1-3	TRBV5-6	-	-	CASSPSGAVGNTIYF	TGTGCCAGCAGCCCGTCCGGGGCTGTGGGAAACACCATATATTTT
TRBJ2-7	TRBV19	-	-	CASSPRGPYEQYF	TGTGCCAGTTCCCCCAGGGGACCCTACGAGCAGTACTTC
TRBJ1-6	TRBV3-1/TRBV3-2	few	TRBD1	CASSLRDRDSPLHF	TGTGCCAGCAGCCTCCGGGACAGGGATTCACCCCTCCACTTT
TRBJ1-1	TRBV5-4	few	-	CASSLGAGAGRAEAFF	TGTGCCAGCAGCTTAGGGGCAGGGGCCGGTAGGGCTGAAGCTTTCTTT
TRBJ1-1	TRBV9	-	-	CASSVEGGLAEAFF	TGTGCCAGCAGCGTAGAGGGTGGGTTAGCTGAAGCTTTCTTT
TRBJ1-2	TRBV18	-	TRBD1	CASSPPGGEFGGYTF	TGTGCCAGCTCACCTCCAGGGGGCGAGTTTGGTGGCTACACCTTC
TRBJ2-5	TRBV11-3	-	-	CASSLGRGSETQYF	TGTGCCAGCAGCTTAGGCAGGGGATCGGAGACCCAGTACTTC
TRBJ1-2	TRBV5-1	few	TRBD1	CASSLEGQDYGYTF	TGCGCCAGCAGCTTGGAGGGACAGGACTATGGCTACACCTTC
TRBJ1-3	TRBV6-1	-	-	CASSEPHKPGGNTIYF	TGTGCCAGCAGTGAACCCCACAAACCAGGGGGAAACACCATATATTTT
TRBJ1-4	TRBV11-2	-	-	CASSRVGGLWEKLFF	TGTGCCAGCAGCCGCGTGGGGGGGCTATGGGAAAAACTGTTTTTT
TRBJ1-2	TRBV19	-	-	CASSQGDYGYTF	TGTGCCAGTAGCCAGGGTGACTATGGCTACACCTTC
TRBJ2-1	TRBV7-9	-	-	CASSLAGGSDEQFF	TGTGCCAGCAGCTTAGCAGGGGGAAGCGATGAGCAGTTCTTC
TRBJ1-1	TRBV7-8	-	-	CASSLGASNTEAFF	TGTGCCAGCAGCTTAGGGGCTTCGAACACTGAAGCTTTCTTT